This is a list of T cell receptor beta chains from one sample in a study of blood T cell repertoires in COVID-19. Assay: immunoSEQ multiplex PCR; the TCRdb copy retains only in-frame clones and omits some. This table has 100,000 to 150,000 clones, about 88% appearing once. Input material: PBMCs or T cells enriched from blood (not recorded which). The source of these receptors is a woman aged 45-65 years who had recovered from COVID-19. CDR3s include the opening cysteine and the closing phenylalanine or tryptophan.

v_gene: TRBV5-6
j_gene: TRBJ2-7
CDR3aa: CASSLPSLGDEQYF

v_gene: TRBV7-9
j_gene: TRBJ2-7
CDR3aa: CASSSPGTGAYEQYF

v_gene: TRBV5-1
j_gene: TRBJ2-7
CDR3aa: CASSPGQGIPYEQYF

v_gene: TRBV6-1
j_gene: TRBJ2-7
CDR3aa: CASSEWGGAYEQYF

v_gene: TRBV5-4
j_gene: TRBJ1-2
CDR3aa: CASSQTGFGYTF

v_gene: TRBV3-1/TRBV3-2
j_gene: TRBJ2-2
CDR3aa: CASSQVYRGTGELFF

v_gene: TRBV7-2
j_gene: TRBJ2-5
CDR3aa: CASSLPLRFETQYF

v_gene: TRBV6-5
j_gene: TRBJ1-2
CDR3aa: CASSYSRLHYTF

v_gene: TRBV5-5
j_gene: TRBJ2-5
CDR3aa: CASRGDRGSQETQYF

v_gene: TRBV11-1
j_gene: TRBJ1-2
CDR3aa: CASSFRGGYTF

v_gene: TRBV19
j_gene: TRBJ2-5
CDR3aa: CASRSLHEAGGRETQYF

v_gene: TRBV10-1
j_gene: TRBJ2-5
CDR3aa: CASSEGAGVQETQYF

v_gene: TRBV7-2
j_gene: TRBJ2-2
CDR3aa: CASSLATLTSGAGGELFF

v_gene: TRBV4-2
j_gene: TRBJ1-1
CDR3aa: CASSQGLTTEAFF

v_gene: TRBV9
j_gene: TRBJ2-7
CDR3aa: CASSVYPGGEQYF

v_gene: TRBV5-1
j_gene: TRBJ1-1
CDR3aa: CASSLQDNTEAFF

v_gene: TRBV4-1
j_gene: TRBJ1-2
CDR3aa: CASSQESQAFGYGYTF

v_gene: TRBV21-1
j_gene: TRBJ2-5
CDR3aa: CASTLQGTRAAETQYF

v_gene: TRBV19
j_gene: TRBJ1-1
CDR3aa: CASSIRTEMNTEAFF

v_gene: TRBV21-1
j_gene: TRBJ1-4
CDR3aa: CASSKQANKRTNEKLFF

v_gene: TRBV19
j_gene: TRBJ1-3
CDR3aa: CASSYSLLSGNTIYF

v_gene: TRBV30
j_gene: TRBJ2-5
CDR3aa: CAWSELAGVETQYF

v_gene: TRBV4-1
j_gene: TRBJ1-5
CDR3aa: CASSQDPNRGQNQPQHF

v_gene: TRBV5-6
j_gene: TRBJ2-7
CDR3aa: CASSLSYIDEQYF

v_gene: TRBV6-5
j_gene: TRBJ1-1
CDR3aa: CASSYSTGVVAFF

v_gene: TRBV25-1
j_gene: TRBJ1-2
CDR3aa: CASMNSGQGGYTF

v_gene: TRBV7-2
j_gene: TRBJ2-7
CDR3aa: CASDPGTGYEQYF

v_gene: TRBV19
j_gene: TRBJ2-6
CDR3aa: CASSQEQGTSGANVLTF

v_gene: TRBV3-1/TRBV3-2
j_gene: TRBJ2-7
CDR3aa: CASSQDWSDYSYEQYF

v_gene: TRBV4-3
j_gene: TRBJ2-7
CDR3aa: CASSQDRTGDSYEQYF

v_gene: TRBV11-2
j_gene: TRBJ2-7
CDR3aa: CASSGTGGMTYEQYF

v_gene: TRBV7-9
j_gene: TRBJ2-2
CDR3aa: CASSLMDRGPRNTGELFF

v_gene: TRBV10-3
j_gene: TRBJ1-1
CDR3aa: CAISDLRGTGGGRTEAFF

v_gene: TRBV29-1
j_gene: TRBJ1-1
CDR3aa: CSVVSRADTEAFF

v_gene: TRBV7-2
j_gene: TRBJ2-7
CDR3aa: CASSQTGTHYEQYF

v_gene: TRBV3-1/TRBV3-2
j_gene: TRBJ1-5
CDR3aa: CASSQLGQPQHF

v_gene: TRBV11-2
j_gene: TRBJ2-7
CDR3aa: CASSSRGPLGEQYF

v_gene: TRBV18
j_gene: TRBJ2-1
CDR3aa: CASSLGAAEYEQFF

v_gene: TRBV12-3/TRBV12-4
j_gene: TRBJ2-1
CDR3aa: CASSLGGGNEQFF

v_gene: TRBV10-3
j_gene: TRBJ1-1
CDR3aa: CATLAVPGTNTEAFF

v_gene: TRBV3-1/TRBV3-2
j_gene: TRBJ1-1
CDR3aa: CASSLRTGVRTEAFF

v_gene: TRBV6-5
j_gene: TRBJ1-1
CDR3aa: CASSLGTGFTEAFF

v_gene: TRBV6-6
j_gene: TRBJ1-3
CDR3aa: CASLGTTEARNTIYF

v_gene: TRBV19
j_gene: TRBJ1-2
CDR3aa: CASSIENYGYTF

v_gene: TRBV9
j_gene: TRBJ2-7
CDR3aa: CASSVAGISYEQYF

v_gene: TRBV19
j_gene: TRBJ2-7
CDR3aa: CATSRQVLTYEQYF

v_gene: TRBV6-5
j_gene: TRBJ2-2
CDR3aa: CASRRLDSNTGELFF

v_gene: TRBV9
j_gene: TRBJ2-7
CDR3aa: CASSVAVGGFGGEQYF

v_gene: TRBV2
j_gene: TRBJ1-2
CDR3aa: CASSELRQVKGYTF